What follows are 8 T cell receptor beta chains derived from one specimen sequenced in a study of blood T cell repertoires in COVID-19 (dated by TCRdb to about 2020). Libraries were built with the immunoSEQ multiplex PCR assay. TCRdb re-hosts the immuneACCESS table, in-frame sequences only. Its copies lack some clones; in the studies checked, an unresolved V gene accounts for under half of them, and the cause for the rest is not known. The table for this sample lists 250,000 to 350,000 clones; around 87% of them were counted only once. The ten largest account for roughly 2% of the sample. The specimen sequenced was peripheral blood. The origin of the receptors is a man between 18 and 35 years old with active or convalescent COVID-19.

A few counts support this clone. The V and J genes are TRBV4-2 and TRBJ1-5, with D possibly being TRBD1 (6 bases). Germline CDR1 reads LGHNA; CDR2 reads YNFKEQ. The CDR3 has 15 amino acids. Trimming took 5 bases from V and 7 from J, leaving 18 bases between them. The CDR3 DNA is TGTGCCAGCAGCAAAAACAGGGAAGGCGGCCAGCCCCAGCATTTT. It yields the protein CASSKNREGGQPQHF.

The V and J genes are TRBV28 and TRBJ1-2, with 7 nucleotides matching TRBD1. Germline V lookup: CDR1 MDHEN, CDR2 SYDVKM. Trimming removed 6 bases from V and 6 bases from J; junction bases left unmatched: 13. This CDR3 has 15 residues. The CDR3 DNA sequence: TGTGCCAGCAGGCCGCAGGGGGTTATAATGAATGGCTACACCTTC. As protein: CASRPQGVIMNGYTF.

This clone has just a few counts. V and J are TRBV11-2 and TRBJ1-4; D uncertain. Germline V gene data show CDR1 as SGHAT and CDR2 as FQNNGV. Trimming stripped 5 bases from V and 3 bases from J, with 16 bases between. The CDR3 is 16 residues long. This chain's CDR3 is CASSLRRAGANEKLFF. Here the CDR3 DNA reads TGTGCCAGCAGCCTAAGGAGGGCCGGGGCTAATGAAAAACTGTTTTTT.

The V call is TRBV6-1, the J call TRBJ2-1; 9 bases agree with TRBD1. CDR3 size: 16 residues. From germline, CDR1 is MNHNS and CDR2 SASEGT. With V trimmed by 2 bases and J by 6 bases, 8 bases remained unmatched. This CDR3 is CASSETGTGTSNEQFF. CDR3 bases: TGTGCCAGCAGTGAAACCGGGACAGGGACAAGCAATGAGCAGTTCTTC.

This clone was recorded once. The chain employs TRBV2 and TRBJ2-3; D gene uncertain. The CDR3 runs 16 residues. CDR1 is SNHLY and CDR2 is FYNNEI in the germline V gene. The V end lost 0 bases, the J end lost 7 bases, and 17 bases lay between the germline ends. The CDR3 reads CASSEALRLTTYTQYF. DNA of the CDR3: TGTGCCAGCAGTGAAGCGCTTCGACTGACCACTTATACGCAGTATTTT.

The chain recombines TRBV7-9 with TRBJ1-1; D is unresolved. V lost 5 bases and J lost 5, with 18 bases in between. This CDR3 comprises 15 residues. Per the germline V gene, CDR1 is SEHNR and CDR2 is FQNEAQ (reference sequence). CDR3 amino acids: CASSPRLEGGTEAFF. The CDR3 DNA reads TGTGCCAGCAGCCCGCGGCTGGAGGGAGGGACTGAAGCTTTCTTT.

The sample holds a few counts of this clone. This sequence joins TRBV3-1 (or the pseudogene TRBV3-2) and TRBJ2-2; unclear D gene. Trimming shortened V by 1 base and J by 6 bases, and 3 bases separated the two germline ends. From germline, CDR1 is LGHDT and CDR2 YNNKEL (reference sequence). The CDR3 is made up of 12 amino acids. CDR3 nucleotides: TGTGCCAGCAGCCAAGGGCCCGGGGAGCTGTTTTTT. Translating it yields CASSQGPGELFF.

This chain uses TRBV6-6 with TRBJ2-7, with D possibly TRBD2 on 6 matching bases. V was cut by 2 bases and J by 4 bases, with 9 bases left in between. Germline CDR1 is MNHNY and CDR2 is SVGAGI (reference sequence). The CDR3 is made up of 13 amino acids. This chain's CDR3 is CASSYGTSYEQYF. The CDR3 bases are TGTGCCAGCAGTTACGGGACTTCTTACGAGCAGTACTTC.